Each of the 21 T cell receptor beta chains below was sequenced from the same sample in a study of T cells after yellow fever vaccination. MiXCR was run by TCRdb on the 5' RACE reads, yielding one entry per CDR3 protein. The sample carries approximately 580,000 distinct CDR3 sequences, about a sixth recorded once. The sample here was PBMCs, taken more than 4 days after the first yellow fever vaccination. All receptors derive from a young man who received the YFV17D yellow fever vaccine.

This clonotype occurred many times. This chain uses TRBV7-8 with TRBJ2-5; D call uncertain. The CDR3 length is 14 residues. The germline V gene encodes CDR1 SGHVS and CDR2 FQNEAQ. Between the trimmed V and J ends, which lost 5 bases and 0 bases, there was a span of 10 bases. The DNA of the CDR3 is TGTGCCAGCAGCCCCCTCTATAACCAAGAGACCCAGTACTTC. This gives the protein CASSPLYNQETQYF. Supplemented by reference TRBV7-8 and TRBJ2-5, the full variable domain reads GAGVSQSPRYKVAKRGQDVALRCDPISGHVSLFWYQQALGQGPEFLTYFQNEAQLDKSGLPSDRFFAERPEGSVSTLKIQRTQQEDSAVYLCASSPLYNQETQYFGPGTRLLVL.

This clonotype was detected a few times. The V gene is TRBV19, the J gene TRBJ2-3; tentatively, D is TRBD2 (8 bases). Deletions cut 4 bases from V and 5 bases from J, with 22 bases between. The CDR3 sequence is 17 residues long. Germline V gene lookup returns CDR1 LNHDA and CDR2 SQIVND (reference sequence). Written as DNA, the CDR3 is TGTGCCAGTAGTACCTGGACTAGCACAGGGGAGGGAGATACGCAGTATTTT. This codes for CASSTWTSTGEGDTQYF. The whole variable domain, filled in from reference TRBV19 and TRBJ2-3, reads DGGITQSPKYLFRKEGQNVTLSCEQNLNHDAMYWYRQDPGQGLRLIYYSQIVNDFQKGDIAEGYSVSREKKESFPLTVTSAQKNPTAFYLCASSTWTSTGEGDTQYFGPGTRLTVL.

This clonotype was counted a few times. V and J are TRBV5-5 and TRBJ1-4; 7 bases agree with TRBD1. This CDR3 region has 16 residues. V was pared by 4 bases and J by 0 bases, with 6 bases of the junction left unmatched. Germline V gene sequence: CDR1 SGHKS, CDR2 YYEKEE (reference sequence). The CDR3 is CASSKAGGATNEKLFF. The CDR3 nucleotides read TGTGCCAGCAGCAAAGCAGGGGGTGCAACTAATGAAAAACTGTTTTTT. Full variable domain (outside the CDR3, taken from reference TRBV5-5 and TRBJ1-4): DAGVTQSPTHLIKTRGQQVTLRCSPISGHKSVSWYQQVLGQGPQFIFQYYEKEERGRGNFPDRFSARQFPNYSSELNVNALLLGDSALYLCASSKAGGATNEKLFFGSGTQLSVL.

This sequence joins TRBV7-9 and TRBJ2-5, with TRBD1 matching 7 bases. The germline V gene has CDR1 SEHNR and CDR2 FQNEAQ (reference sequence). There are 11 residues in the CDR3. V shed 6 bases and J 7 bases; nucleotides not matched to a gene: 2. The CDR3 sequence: CASSRTGTQYF. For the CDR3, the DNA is TGTGCCAGCAGTCGGACAGGGACCCAGTACTTC.

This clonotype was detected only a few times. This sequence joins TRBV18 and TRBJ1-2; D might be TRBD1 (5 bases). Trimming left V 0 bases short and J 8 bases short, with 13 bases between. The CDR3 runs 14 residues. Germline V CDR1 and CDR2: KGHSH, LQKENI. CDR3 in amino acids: CASSPPLQGAGYTF. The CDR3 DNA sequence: TGTGCCAGCTCACCACCACTTCAGGGCGCCGGCTACACCTTC. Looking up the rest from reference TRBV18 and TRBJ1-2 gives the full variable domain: NAGVMQNPRHLVRRRGQEARLRCSPMKGHSHVYWYRQLPEEGLKFMVYLQKENIIDESGMPKERFSAEFPKEGPSILRIQQVVRGDSAAYFCASSPPLQGAGYTFGSGTRLTVV.

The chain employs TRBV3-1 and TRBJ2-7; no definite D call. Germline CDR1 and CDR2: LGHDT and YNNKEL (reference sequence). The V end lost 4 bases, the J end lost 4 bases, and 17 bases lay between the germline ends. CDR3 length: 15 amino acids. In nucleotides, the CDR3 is TGTGCCAGCAGCCCCCTGGACCCTCAAACATACGAGCAGTACTTC. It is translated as CASSPLDPQTYEQYF.

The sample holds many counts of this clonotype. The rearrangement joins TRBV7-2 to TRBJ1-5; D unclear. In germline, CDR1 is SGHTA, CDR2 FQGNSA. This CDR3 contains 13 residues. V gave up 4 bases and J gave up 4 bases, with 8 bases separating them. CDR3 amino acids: CASSSVGNQPQHF. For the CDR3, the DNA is TGTGCCAGCAGCTCGGTAGGAAATCAGCCCCAGCATTTT.

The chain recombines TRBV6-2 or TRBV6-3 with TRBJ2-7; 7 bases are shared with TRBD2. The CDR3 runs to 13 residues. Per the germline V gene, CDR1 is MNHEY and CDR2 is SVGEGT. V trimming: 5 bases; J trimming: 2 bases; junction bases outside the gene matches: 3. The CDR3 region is CASSTSETYEQYV. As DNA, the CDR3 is TGTGCCAGCAGTACTAGCGAGACCTACGAGCAGTACGTC.

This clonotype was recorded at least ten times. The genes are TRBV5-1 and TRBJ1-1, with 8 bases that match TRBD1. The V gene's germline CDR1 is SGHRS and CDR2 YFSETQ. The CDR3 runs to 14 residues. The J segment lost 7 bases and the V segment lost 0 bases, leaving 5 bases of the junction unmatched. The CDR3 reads CASSLGPGQVEAFF. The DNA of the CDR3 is TGCGCCAGCAGCTTGGGGCCGGGACAGGTTGAAGCTTTCTTT.

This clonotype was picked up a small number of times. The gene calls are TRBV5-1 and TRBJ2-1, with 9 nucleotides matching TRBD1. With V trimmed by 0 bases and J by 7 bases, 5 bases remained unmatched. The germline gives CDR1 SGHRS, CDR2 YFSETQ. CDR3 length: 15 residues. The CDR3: CASSLGDREENEQFF. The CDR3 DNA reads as TGCGCCAGCAGCTTGGGGGACAGGGAGGAAAATGAGCAGTTCTTC.

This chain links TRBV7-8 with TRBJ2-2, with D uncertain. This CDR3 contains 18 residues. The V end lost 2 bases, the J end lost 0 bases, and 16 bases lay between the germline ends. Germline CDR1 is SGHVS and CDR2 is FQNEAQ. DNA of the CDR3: TGTGCCAGCAGCTTATCCCCGGGTGGCGGATCGAACACCGGGGAGCTGTTTTTT. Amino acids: CASSLSPGGGSNTGELFF. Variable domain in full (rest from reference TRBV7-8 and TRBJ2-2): GAGVSQSPRYKVAKRGQDVALRCDPISGHVSLFWYQQALGQGPEFLTYFQNEAQLDKSGLPSDRFFAERPEGSVSTLKIQRTQQEDSAVYLCASSLSPGGGSNTGELFFGEGSRLTVL.

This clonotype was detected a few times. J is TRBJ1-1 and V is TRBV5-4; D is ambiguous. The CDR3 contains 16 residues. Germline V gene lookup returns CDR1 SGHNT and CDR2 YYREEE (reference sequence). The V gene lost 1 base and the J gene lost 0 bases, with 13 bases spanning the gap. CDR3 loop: CASSLWAGVMNTEAFF. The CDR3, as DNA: TGTGCCAGCAGCTTGTGGGCAGGTGTTATGAACACTGAAGCTTTCTTT.

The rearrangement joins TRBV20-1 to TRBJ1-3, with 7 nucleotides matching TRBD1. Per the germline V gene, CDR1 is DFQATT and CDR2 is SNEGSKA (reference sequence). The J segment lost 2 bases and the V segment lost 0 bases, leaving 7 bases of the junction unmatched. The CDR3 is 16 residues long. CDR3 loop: CSARDASRGAGNTIYF. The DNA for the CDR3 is TGCAGTGCTAGAGATGCCAGCAGGGGGGCTGGAAACACCATATATTTT.

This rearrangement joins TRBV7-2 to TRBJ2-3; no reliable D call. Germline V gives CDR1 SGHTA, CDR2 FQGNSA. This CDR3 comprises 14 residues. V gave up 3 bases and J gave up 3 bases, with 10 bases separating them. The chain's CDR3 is CASSFVFVTDTQYF. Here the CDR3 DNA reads TGTGCCAGCAGCTTTGTATTTGTTACAGATACGCAGTATTTT.

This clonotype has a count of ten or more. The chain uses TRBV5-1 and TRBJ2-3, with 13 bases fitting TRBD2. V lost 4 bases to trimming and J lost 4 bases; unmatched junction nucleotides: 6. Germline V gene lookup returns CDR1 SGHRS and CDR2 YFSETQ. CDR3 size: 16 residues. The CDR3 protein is CASSRGTSGAADTQYF. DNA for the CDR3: TGCGCCAGCAGCCGAGGGACTAGCGGGGCCGCAGATACGCAGTATTTT.

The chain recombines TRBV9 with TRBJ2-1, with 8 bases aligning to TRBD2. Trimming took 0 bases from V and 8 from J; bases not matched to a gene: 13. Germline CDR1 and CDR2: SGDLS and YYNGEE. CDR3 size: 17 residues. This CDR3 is CASSVEAFGGGSDEQFF. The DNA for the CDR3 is TGTGCCAGCAGCGTAGAGGCCTTCGGGGGGGGTAGCGATGAGCAGTTCTTC.

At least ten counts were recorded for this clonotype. The DNA of the CDR3 is TGCAGTGCCTCGGGACAGATTAATCAGCCCCAGCATTTT. Translated: CSASGQINQPQHF. This rearrangement joins TRBV20-1 to TRBJ1-5, with TRBD1 matching 7 bases. Germline values: CDR1 DFQATT, CDR2 SNEGSKA (reference sequence). The CDR3 is 13 amino acids. J lost 4 bases, V lost 6 bases, and 6 bases had no gene match.

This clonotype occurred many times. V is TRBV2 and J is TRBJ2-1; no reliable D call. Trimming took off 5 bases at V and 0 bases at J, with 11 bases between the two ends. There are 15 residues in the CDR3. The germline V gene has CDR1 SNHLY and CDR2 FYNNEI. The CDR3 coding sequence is TGTGCCAGCAGTCCCTGGCGGTCCTCCTACAATGAGCAGTTCTTC. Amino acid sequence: CASSPWRSSYNEQFF.

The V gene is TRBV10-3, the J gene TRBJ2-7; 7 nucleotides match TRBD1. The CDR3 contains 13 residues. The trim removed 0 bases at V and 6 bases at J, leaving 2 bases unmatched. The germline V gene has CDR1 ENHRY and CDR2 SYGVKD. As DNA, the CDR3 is TGTGCCATCAGTGAGTCCAACAGGGGCGAGCAGTACGTC. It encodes CAISESNRGEQYV.

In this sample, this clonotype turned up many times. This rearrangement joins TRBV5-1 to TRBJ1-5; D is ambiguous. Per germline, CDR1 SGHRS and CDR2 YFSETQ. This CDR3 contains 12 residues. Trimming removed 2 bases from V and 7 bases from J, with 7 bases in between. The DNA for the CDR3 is TGCGCCAGCAGCTTTGACGGGCAGCCCCAGCATTTT. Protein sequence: CASSFDGQPQHF. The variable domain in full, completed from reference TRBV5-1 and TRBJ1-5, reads KAGVTQTPRYLIKTRGQQVTLSCSPISGHRSVSWYQQTPGQGLQFLFEYFSETQRNKGNFPGRFSGRQFSNSRSEMNVSTLELGDSALYLCASSFDGQPQHFGDGTRLSIL.

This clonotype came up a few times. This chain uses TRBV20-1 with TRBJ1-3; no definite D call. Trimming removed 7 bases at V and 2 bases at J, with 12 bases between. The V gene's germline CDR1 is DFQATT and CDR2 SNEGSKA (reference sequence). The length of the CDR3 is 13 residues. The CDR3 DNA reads TGCAGTGTTTTATCCCAAGCTGGAAACACCATATATTTT. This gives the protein CSVLSQAGNTIYF.